This T cell receptor (beta chain) was profiled in a study of blood T cell repertoires in COVID-19. Study background: Some COVID-19 samples were acute and others convalescent; all came from the United States, Italy and Spain. T cells, B-cell-depleted T cells, or PBMCs provided the cDNA or gDNA that served as material.

J lost 7 bases, V lost 1 base, and 6 bases had no gene match. Germline loops: CDR1 GTSNPN, CDR2 SVGIG (reference sequence). The CDR3 has 14 amino acids. How the authors handled the data: For nucleated cells, counts were estimated from reference gene primer amplification. Generated by immunoSEQ multiplex PCR, the TCRdb table keeps only in-frame clones and is missing some. That table supplies the V and J calls and clone size; D and trimming were determined from the DNA. This table has approximately 210,000 clones, just over 90% appearing once. This chain joins TRBV30 and TRBJ2-1, with TRBD1 matching over 8 bases. Sequenced sample: peripheral blood. The clonotype comes from a man between 25 and 39 years old with acute or convalescent COVID-19. The CDR3 here is CAWSEAGGWNEQFF. CDR3 coding DNA: TGTGCCTGGAGTGAGGCAGGGGGCTGGAATGAGCAGTTCTTC.